Presented here are 24 T cell receptor beta chains from one specimen sequenced in a study of T cell responses to AZD1222 COVID-19 vaccine. Method: immunoSEQ multiplex PCR; TCRdb's copy keeps in-frame clones and lacks some. In the table there are approximately 160,000 clones, approximately 89% of which are singletons. This specimen was peripheral blood, taken on day 0 of AZD1222 vaccination. These receptors were collected from an adult in good health.

The rearrangement links TRBV14 to TRBJ1-2; D is possibly TRBD1 (6 bases). This CDR3 is built from 13 residues. The germline V gene encodes CDR1 SGHDN and CDR2 FVKESK. Between the trimmed V and J ends, which lost 1 base and 8 bases, there was a span of 11 bases. The CDR3 nucleotides are TGTGCCAGCAGCCAAGTAGGGGGGAACGGCTACACCTTC. Translation: CASSQVGGNGYTF.

V and J are TRBV12-5 and TRBJ2-5; D ambiguous. Germline V gene sequence: CDR1 LGHNT, CDR2 FRNRAP. Trimming removed 0 bases from V and 2 bases from J, with 16 bases in between. This CDR3 is 17 amino acids long. The CDR3, as DNA: TGTGCTAGTGGTTTGGTATCAAAAGTGACCTCGCAAGAGACCCAGTACTTC. This gives the protein CASGLVSKVTSQETQYF.

The V call is TRBV14, the J call TRBJ2-1; tentatively, D is TRBD2 (6 bases). This CDR3 region has 14 residues. Per germline, CDR1 SGHDN and CDR2 FVKESK. The V gene lost 5 bases and the J gene lost 11 bases, with 19 bases spanning the gap. CDR3 protein: CASSGRDSLFKQFF. Here the CDR3 DNA reads TGTGCCAGCAGCGGCCGGGACTCCCTCTTCAAGCAGTTCTTC.

The chain links TRBV28 to TRBJ2-3, with TRBD1 identical over 9 bases. The CDR3 contains 17 residues. V dropped 4 bases and J dropped 0; count of bases not matched to a gene: 8. Germline V gene sequence: CDR1 MDHEN, CDR2 SYDVKM. The DNA of the CDR3 is TGTGCCAGCAGTTCTACAGGGGGCCAGGTCAGCACAGATACGCAGTATTTT. Its protein is CASSSTGGQVSTDTQYF.

The chain has TRBV7-2 and TRBJ2-7, with 7 bases fitting TRBD1. Germline V gives CDR1 SGHTA, CDR2 FQGNSA. The V gene end was trimmed by 0 bases and the J gene end by 3 bases; junction bases not matched to a gene: 14. The CDR3 consists of 18 residues. CDR3 nucleotide sequence: TGTGCCAGCAGCTTAGCCCGGACAGGTAATGCCCAGGGCTACGAGCAGTACTTC. It yields the protein CASSLARTGNAQGYEQYF.

The CDR3 here is CASSFRRVGYEQYF. Here the CDR3 DNA reads TGTGCCAGCAGTTTCCGGCGGGTCGGCTACGAGCAGTACTTC. The gene calls are TRBV27 and TRBJ2-7, with TRBD2 as a possible D gene (5 bases). CDR1 MNHEY and CDR2 SMNVEV come from the germline V gene (reference sequence). The CDR3 sequence is 14 residues long. V lost 3 bases to trimming and J lost 3 bases, with 12 bases between them.

This chain uses TRBV27 with TRBJ2-2; TRBD2 matches at 11 bases. V lost 6 bases and J lost 1; bases outside the gene matches: 1. CDR3 length equals 15 residues. In germline, CDR1 is MNHEY, CDR2 SMNVEV (reference sequence). The CDR3 region is CASSGLAGNTGELFF. The CDR3 bases are TGTGCCAGCAGCGGACTAGCGGGGAACACCGGGGAGCTGTTTTTT.

This chain connects TRBV15 to TRBJ2-7, with D maybe TRBD1 (5 bases). V was cut by 3 bases and J by 6 bases, with 9 bases left in between. The germline gives CDR1 LNHNV, CDR2 YYDKDF (reference sequence). This CDR3 contains 12 residues. The CDR3: CATSRQGGEQYF. The CDR3 nucleotides read TGTGCCACCAGCAGGCAGGGTGGCGAGCAGTACTTC.

The chain couples TRBV21-1 to TRBJ1-5. TRBV21-1 has pseudogene status. This CDR3 region has 18 residues. The CDR3 region has the DNA TGTGCCAGCAGCAAAGTGTCGGGGGCGTGTCCTAGCAATCAGCCCCAGCATTTT. It translates to CASSKVSGACPSNQPQHF.

This clone appeared a single time. The gene calls are TRBV11-2 and TRBJ1-1; a weak D match, TRBD1 (5 bases). Trimming shortened V by 5 bases and J by 5 bases, and 30 bases separated the two germline ends. This CDR3 has 19 amino acids. Germline values: CDR1 SGHAT, CDR2 FQNNGV. The CDR3 nucleotides are TGTGCCAGCAGCCTCCGCCCACCAAGACAGCCTAATTTGTATACTGAAGCTTTCTTT. Its translation: CASSLRPPRQPNLYTEAFF.

The chain links TRBV4-1 to TRBJ2-5, with 8 bases aligning to TRBD1. There are 15 residues in the CDR3. CDR1 and CDR2 (germline): MGHRA, YSYEKL. J lost 5 bases, V lost 7 bases, and 12 bases had no gene match. The CDR3 reads CASTLGQGEGETQYF. The CDR3 region has the DNA TGCGCCAGCACCCTCGGACAGGGCGAGGGGGAGACCCAGTACTTC.

The rearrangement joins TRBV4-2 to TRBJ2-5, with TRBD2 identical over 9 bases. V shed 4 bases and J 4 bases; nucleotides not matched to a gene: 13. The CDR3 totals 17 residues. Looked up from germline, CDR1 is LGHNA and CDR2 is YNFKEQ. The CDR3 DNA reads TGTGCCAGCAGCCCTTCCGGCCCCGCTAGCGGGGTAGAGACCCAGTACTTC. Encoded protein: CASSPSGPASGVETQYF.

The V call is TRBV11-3, the J call TRBJ2-3, with 7 bases lining up with TRBD2. The CDR3 consists of 17 residues. Germline CDR1 SGHNT, CDR2 YENEEA. Trimming cost V 5 bases and J 4 bases; bases outside gene matches: 15. In DNA form, the CDR3 reads TGTGCCAGCAGCCCCTCGTGGTGGCGGGAGCGGGCAGATACGCAGTATTTT. Its protein product is CASSPSWWRERADTQYF.

The chain joins TRBV19 to TRBJ1-1; no clear D. The CDR3 has 16 residues. The V end was cut by 5 bases, the J end by 5 bases, with 21 bases between. CDR1 and CDR2 from the germline V gene are LNHDA and SQIVND (reference sequence). CDR3 loop: CASSSSTRGRRTEAFF. DNA for the CDR3: TGTGCCAGTAGTTCGTCGACACGCGGGAGGCGGACTGAAGCTTTCTTT.

This chain joins TRBV7-2 and TRBJ2-3; 10 nucleotides match TRBD1. Looked up from germline, CDR1 is SGHTA and CDR2 is FQGNSA. Unmatched junction bases numbered 6, after V lost 8 bases and J lost 4 bases. The CDR3 is 14 amino acids. CDR3 in DNA: TGTGCCAGCGGGGACAGGGGAGGTGCAGATACGCAGTATTTT. Protein sequence: CASGDRGGADTQYF.

J is TRBJ1-2 and V is TRBV19, with TRBD1 matching over 10 bases. The CDR3 consists of 15 residues. The germline V gene encodes CDR1 LNHDA and CDR2 SQIVND (reference sequence). Unmatched junction bases numbered 4, after V lost 6 bases and J lost 0 bases. CDR3 sequence (DNA): TGTGCCAGTAGCTCGACAGGGGGCTCTAACTATGGCTACACCTTC. It codes for CASSSTGGSNYGYTF.

J is TRBJ2-1 and V is TRBV14; TRBD2 agrees at 9 bases. The CDR3 length is 17 residues. Germline V gives CDR1 SGHDN, CDR2 FVKESK. Trimming at V came to 4 bases and at J to 3 bases, leaving 10 bases not matched to a gene. CDR3 sequence (DNA): TGTGCCAGCAGCCGGGGGGGGCTAGCGGGATTCTACAATGAGCAGTTCTTC. It specifies CASSRGGLAGFYNEQFF.

This clone has only one observation. The rearrangement links TRBV23-1 to TRBJ2-2; 12 nucleotides line up with TRBD2. Being an ORF, TRBV23-1 has a function that is uncertain. CDR3 length equals 18 residues. Trimming cost V 0 bases and J 3 bases; bases outside gene matches: 5. The CDR3 nucleotides are TGCGCCAGCAGTCAATCGTGGCTAGCGGGAGGGGACACCGGGGAGCTGTTTTTT. Protein sequence: CASSQSWLAGGDTGELFF.

This rearrangement joins TRBV28 to TRBJ1-2, with TRBD1 as a possible D gene (6 bases). The CDR3 sequence is 13 residues long. The germline CDR1 and CDR2 sequences are MDHEN and SYDVKM. Trimming removed 5 bases at V and 6 bases at J, with 13 bases between. CDR3 in amino acids: CASSQEGGDGYTF. CDR3 coding DNA: TGTGCCAGCAGTCAGGAGGGGGGGGATGGCTACACCTTC.

This chain connects TRBV6-4 to TRBJ1-4; 7 bases are a match to TRBD1. V shed 2 bases, J shed 10 bases, and the junction held 4 bases outside the gene matches. Germline lookup yields CDR1 MRHNA and CDR2 SNTAGT. The CDR3 has 13 residues. In DNA, the CDR3 is TGTGCCAGCAGTGACCCGGCAGGGGGAAAACTGTTTTTT. This translates into CASSDPAGGKLFF.

The CDR3 DNA reads as TGTGCCAGCAGCCTCCGGGGAGTTTCACCCCTCCACTTT. Translation gives CASSLRGVSPLHF. This chain links TRBV12-3 or TRBV12-4 with TRBJ1-6; D not certain. Trimming removed 6 bases at V and 9 bases at J, with 12 bases between. The CDR3 is 13 amino acids.

CDR3 loop: CASSPTPSRLNYGYTF. In nucleotides, the CDR3 is TGTGCCAGCAGCCCCACTCCCAGCCGACTTAACTATGGCTACACCTTC. This rearrangement joins TRBV4-2 to TRBJ1-2; D gene uncertain. CDR1 LGHNA and CDR2 YNFKEQ come from the germline V gene. There are 16 residues in the CDR3. V shed 4 bases and J shed 1 base, with 16 bases lying between them.

V is TRBV24-1 and J is TRBJ2-3; TRBD1 matches 7 bases. CDR1 and CDR2 (germline): KGHDR, SFDVKD. Trimming at V came to 9 bases and at J to 3 bases, leaving 5 bases not matched to a gene. The CDR3 is 13 residues long. DNA of the CDR3: TGTGCCACCCAGACAGGGTCGACAGATACGCAGTATTTT. It yields the protein CATQTGSTDTQYF.

The rearrangement uses TRBV6-1 and TRBJ1-2, with TRBD1 matching 10 bases. Germline assignment: CDR1 MNHNS and CDR2 SASEGT. J lost 8 bases, V lost 0 bases, and 12 bases had no gene match. The CDR3 totals 17 residues. The CDR3 here is CASSEAGTGVTAKGYTF. The CDR3 DNA is TGTGCCAGCAGTGAAGCCGGGACAGGGGTCACCGCGAAAGGCTACACCTTC.